Listed here is a single T cell receptor beta chain. Its antigen is undetermined. The data originate from a study of blood T cells in healthy people across ages. Germline CDR1 is MNHNS and CDR2 is SASEGT. The junction had 2 bases not matched to a gene; V was cut back by 5 bases and J by 5 bases. This CDR3 spans 13 amino acids. Together with a sample-barcoded 5' primer, a J-beta primer mix was included in a second PCR lasting roughly 6 to 12 cycles. TCRdb analysed the 5' RACE reads with MiXCR anew, one entry per CDR3 protein. The repertoire holds 450,000 to 700,000 distinct CDR3 sequences, with 25% to 30% as singletons. Study results and limitations: Both higher diversity and more naive CD4+ cells marked long-lived donors when set against aged donors.

Healthy Russian Caucasian donors spanned ages 6 to 90 years. Sample: blood. The V and J genes are TRBV6-1 and TRBJ2-1; 8 bases agree with TRBD1. The TCR comes from a woman between 65 and 79 years old in good health. The CDR3, as DNA: TGTGCCAGCAGTCCAGGGGGCCACAATGAGCAGTTCTTC. It encodes CASSPGGHNEQFF.